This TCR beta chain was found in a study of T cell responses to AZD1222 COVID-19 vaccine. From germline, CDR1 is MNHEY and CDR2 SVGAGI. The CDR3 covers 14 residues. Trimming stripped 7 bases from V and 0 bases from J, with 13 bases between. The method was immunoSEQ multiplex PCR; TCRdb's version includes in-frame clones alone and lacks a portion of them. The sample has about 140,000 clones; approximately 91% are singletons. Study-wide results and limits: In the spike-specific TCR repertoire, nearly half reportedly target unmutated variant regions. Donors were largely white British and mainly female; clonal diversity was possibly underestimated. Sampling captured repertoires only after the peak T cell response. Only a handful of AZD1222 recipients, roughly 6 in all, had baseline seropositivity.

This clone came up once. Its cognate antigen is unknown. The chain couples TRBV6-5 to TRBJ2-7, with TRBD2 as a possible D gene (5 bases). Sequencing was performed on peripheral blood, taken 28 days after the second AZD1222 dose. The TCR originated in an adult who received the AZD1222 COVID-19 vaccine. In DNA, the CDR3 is TGTGCCAGCACCACTAGAAGGAGCTCCTACGAGCAGTACTTC. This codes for CASTTRRSSYEQYF.